This T cell receptor (beta chain) is from a study of blood T cell repertoires in COVID-19. Study in general: T cells, B-cell-depleted T cells, or PBMCs supplied cDNA or gDNA.

The data were produced by immunoSEQ multiplex PCR, yet TCRdb's version contains in-frame clones alone and is incomplete. The table shows 130,000 to 150,000 clones, with roughly 77% occurring only once. CDR3 length equals 16 residues. Germline CDR1 reads KGHSH; CDR2 reads LQKENI. Losses at the gene ends were 5 bases for V and 4 bases for J; bases not matched to a gene: 10. The chain recombines TRBV18 with TRBJ2-3, with 9 bases that match TRBD2. The sequenced sample was peripheral blood. The TCR comes from a woman in her 70s with COVID-19, enrolled during active disease. CDR3 residues: CASSVRGSGGADTQYF. In DNA form, the CDR3 reads TGTGCCAGCTCAGTTCGGGGTAGCGGGGGTGCAGATACGCAGTATTTT.